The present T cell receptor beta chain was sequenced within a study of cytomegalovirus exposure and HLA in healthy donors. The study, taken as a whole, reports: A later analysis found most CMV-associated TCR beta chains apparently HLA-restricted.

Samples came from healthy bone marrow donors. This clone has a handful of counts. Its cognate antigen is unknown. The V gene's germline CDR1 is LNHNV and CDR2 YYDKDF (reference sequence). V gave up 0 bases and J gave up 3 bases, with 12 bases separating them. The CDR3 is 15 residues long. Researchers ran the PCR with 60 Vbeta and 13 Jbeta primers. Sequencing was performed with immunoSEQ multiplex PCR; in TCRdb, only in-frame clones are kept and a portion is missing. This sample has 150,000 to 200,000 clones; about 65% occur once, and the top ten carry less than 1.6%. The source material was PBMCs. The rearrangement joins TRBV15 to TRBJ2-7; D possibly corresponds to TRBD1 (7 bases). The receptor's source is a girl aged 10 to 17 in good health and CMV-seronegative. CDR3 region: CATSREGGGGYEQYF. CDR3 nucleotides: TGTGCCACCAGCAGAGAAGGAGGGGGCGGCTACGAGCAGTACTTC.